The 29 T cell receptor beta chains in this list originate from one sample, sequenced in a study of neurological immune-mediated disorders. TCRdb processed the 5' RACE reads anew with MiXCR; each CDR3 protein has one entry. The sample holds approximately 68,000 distinct CDR3 sequences, 4.5% to 5.5% seen once. The material sequenced was PBMCs. Every receptor here comes from a woman in her seventies with multiple sclerosis.

This clonotype was detected many times. This chain links TRBV30 with TRBJ2-1; D not resolved. The CDR3 covers 11 residues. V lost 5 bases to trimming and J lost 9 bases, with 11 bases between them. Germline CDR1 reads GTSNPN; CDR2 reads SVGIG (reference sequence). This chain's CDR3 is CAWGPRAEQFF. Written as DNA, the CDR3 is TGTGCCTGGGGACCTCGAGCTGAGCAGTTCTTC.

This clonotype showed up many times. V usage is TRBV5-1 and J usage is TRBJ2-3; tentative D call: TRBD2 (6 bases). CDR1 and CDR2 from the germline V gene are SGHRS and YFSETQ. This CDR3 is 18 amino acids long. V lost 4 bases and J lost 5, with 26 bases in between. The CDR3 protein is CASSPSGYSGGAVDTQYF. The DNA for the CDR3 is TGCGCCAGCAGCCCTTCTGGTTATAGCGGAGGGGCGGTAGATACGCAGTATTTT. Using reference TRBV5-1 and TRBJ2-3 for the parts outside the CDR3, the full variable domain is KAGVTQTPRYLIKTRGQQVTLSCSPISGHRSVSWYQQTPGQGLQFLFEYFSETQRNKGNFPGRFSGRQFSNSRSEMNVSTLELGDSALYLCASSPSGYSGGAVDTQYFGPGTRLTVL.

Ten or more counts support this clonotype. The rearrangement uses TRBV20-1 and TRBJ2-3; D is possibly TRBD2 (7 bases). This CDR3 comprises 15 residues. The germline V and J ends were trimmed by 1 base and 4 bases, with 15 bases remaining between them. Germline-derived CDR1 and CDR2 are DFQATT and SNEGSKA (reference sequence). DNA of the CDR3: TGCAGTGCTAGAGGTTGGGAGGGGGGCCCAGATACGCAGTATTTT. Translated, it gives CSARGWEGGPDTQYF.

This clonotype was detected ten times or more. This chain joins TRBV20-1 and TRBJ1-1; no firm D call. CDR1 is DFQATT and CDR2 is SNEGSKA in the germline V gene (reference sequence). Trimming left V 0 bases short and J 11 bases short, with 19 bases between. The CDR3 is made up of 14 amino acids. The CDR3 sequence: CSARDPQSPEGAFF. Written as DNA, the CDR3 is TGCAGTGCTAGAGATCCCCAGTCCCCTGAAGGGGCTTTCTTT.

This clonotype came up many times. The chain employs TRBV21-1 and TRBJ2-1; the tabulated D call, TRBD2, remains unverified against the DNA. TRBV21-1 has pseudogene status. The CDR3 totals 15 residues. The CDR3 DNA follows: TGTGCCAGCAGCGCTAGGGACTTCGACTACAATGAGCAGTTCTTC. It specifies CASSARDFDYNEQFF.

This clonotype was counted many times. The CDR3 is CASSSGGEGTEAFF. CDR3 DNA: TGCGCCAGCAGCTCAGGGGGCGAGGGCACTGAAGCTTTCTTT. J is TRBJ1-1 and V is TRBV5-1, with 8 bases that match TRBD1. Trimming took 3 bases from V and 4 from J; bases not matched to a gene: 5. This CDR3 is built from 14 residues. In germline, CDR1 is SGHRS, CDR2 YFSETQ. Supplemented by reference TRBV5-1 and TRBJ1-1, the full variable domain reads KAGVTQTPRYLIKTRGQQVTLSCSPISGHRSVSWYQQTPGQGLQFLFEYFSETQRNKGNFPGRFSGRQFSNSRSEMNVSTLELGDSALYLCASSSGGEGTEAFFGQGTRLTVV.

This clonotype was seen only a few times. This chain uses TRBV5-1 with TRBJ2-3, with D possibly TRBD2 on 6 matching bases. V lost 5 bases and J 3 bases, leaving 16 bases between the germline ends. From germline, CDR1 is SGHRS and CDR2 YFSETQ. The CDR3 covers 15 residues. CDR3 DNA sequence: TGCGCCAGCAGACAAGGACAAGCGGGTACAGATACGCAGTATTTT. Residues: CASRQGQAGTDTQYF.

In this sample, this clonotype turned up many times. The rearrangement joins TRBV12-3 or TRBV12-4 to TRBJ2-2, with D perhaps TRBD2 (6 bases). With 5 bases removed from V and 3 bases from J, the gap between germline ends came to 16 bases. There are 16 residues in the CDR3. The CDR3 DNA reads as TGTGCCAGCAGTCGCGCCTGGCGGGACTACACCGGGGAGCTGTTTTTT. Its translation: CASSRAWRDYTGELFF.

The rearrangement uses TRBV6-1 and TRBJ2-7; D is undetermined. The CDR3 loop spans 15 amino acids. The germline CDR1 and CDR2 sequences are MNHNS and SASEGT. V lost 2 bases and J 6 bases, leaving 17 bases between the germline ends. The CDR3 loop reads CASSEPPLYSSEQYF. DNA for the CDR3: TGTGCCAGCAGTGAACCCCCACTCTACAGTTCCGAGCAGTACTTC.

This clonotype was observed many times. The chain combines TRBV7-2 with TRBJ1-4; D gene uncertain. The CDR3 spans 14 residues. Germline CDR1 SGHTA, CDR2 FQGNSA. The V end was cut by 1 base, the J end by 8 bases, with 11 bases between. Here the CDR3 DNA reads TGTGCCAGCAGCTTAGTGGGGTCAGTGGAAAAACTGTTTTTT. Amino acid sequence: CASSLVGSVEKLFF.

This clonotype showed up many times. The CDR3 nucleotides read TGTGCCACCCTGGGGGGGATCGTGAGAAACACTGAAGCTTTCTTT. This encodes CATLGGIVRNTEAFF. The V call is TRBV12-3 or TRBV12-4, the J call TRBJ1-1; D is perhaps TRBD1 (5 bases). Trimming removed 10 bases at V and 2 bases at J, with 20 bases between. The CDR3 is made up of 15 amino acids.

This clonotype has a count of ten or more. The V call is TRBV6-6, the J call TRBJ2-7; the match to TRBD2 covers 10 bases. The V gene end was trimmed by 7 bases and the J gene end by 2 bases; junction bases not matched to a gene: 5. CDR1 MNHNY and CDR2 SVGAGI come from the germline V gene (reference sequence). CDR3 length: 14 amino acids. CDR3 loop: CASTASGGTYEQYF. The DNA of the CDR3 is TGTGCCAGCACTGCTAGCGGGGGTACCTACGAGCAGTACTTC.

This clonotype was picked up a small number of times. The chain links TRBV20-1 to TRBJ2-1; D is uncertain. CDR3 length: 15 residues. From germline, CDR1 is DFQATT and CDR2 SNEGSKA (reference sequence). V lost 3 bases, J lost 2 bases, and 14 bases lay in between. CDR3 DNA: TGCAGTGCTAGTCGTAGTAGATACCCCTACAATGAGCAGTTCTTC. It specifies CSASRSRYPYNEQFF.

This clonotype was detected a few times. The J gene is TRBJ2-2, the V gene TRBV6-5; TRBD1 aligns across 7 bases. Unmatched junction bases numbered 3, after V lost 4 bases and J lost 4 bases. Germline loops: CDR1 MNHEY, CDR2 SVGAGI. The CDR3 is 14 residues long. CDR3 in amino acids: CASSWTGSTGELFF. The CDR3, as DNA: TGTGCCAGCAGTTGGACAGGCTCCACCGGGGAGCTGTTTTTT.

This chain joins TRBV6-2 or TRBV6-3 and TRBJ1-5; TRBD1 agrees at 7 bases. The length of the CDR3 is 15 residues. The germline V gene has CDR1 MNHEY and CDR2 SVGEGT. J was trimmed by 3 bases and V by 6 bases; bases with no gene match: 8. The CDR3: CASSQDRALNQPQHF. The CDR3 DNA reads as TGTGCCAGCAGCCAAGACAGGGCCCTCAATCAGCCCCAGCATTTT.

The chain combines TRBV5-6 with TRBJ1-2; D gene uncertain. The CDR3 runs 13 residues. Trimming took off 3 bases at V and 7 bases at J, with 13 bases between the two ends. Germline CDR1 and CDR2: SGHDT and YYEEEE. The CDR3 nucleotides read TGTGCCAGCAGCTCACCTGGGGTCAGTGGCTACACCTTC. Amino acids: CASSSPGVSGYTF.

In the case of this clonotype: A much bigger clone sits one base away, suggesting this may be a read error. The rearrangement links TRBV29-1 to TRBJ2-2; D unclear. Germline assignment: CDR1 SQVTM and CDR2 ANQGSEA. The CDR3 extends over 13 amino acids. V gave up 4 bases and J gave up 6 bases, with 12 bases separating them. The CDR3 reads CSVAMGSAGELFF. The CDR3 DNA is TGCAGCGTTGCAATGGGGTCGGCCGGGGAGCTGTTTTTT.

This clonotype was found many times. The V gene is TRBV5-1, the J gene TRBJ2-1; possibly TRBD2 for D (5 bases). Germline V gene lookup returns CDR1 SGHRS and CDR2 YFSETQ. The germline V and J ends were trimmed by 4 bases and 0 bases, with 17 bases remaining between them. The CDR3 is 17 amino acids. The CDR3 DNA sequence: TGCGCCAGCAGCCAGTACCCCGGGGAAAGCTCCTACAATGAGCAGTTCTTC. This encodes CASSQYPGESSYNEQFF.

This clonotype was detected only a few times. The chain carries TRBV6-2 or TRBV6-3 and TRBJ1-5; D ambiguous. CDR1 and CDR2 from the germline V gene are MNHEY and SVGEGT. CDR3 length: 13 residues. The germline V and J ends were trimmed by 7 bases and 2 bases, with 9 bases remaining between them. CDR3 loop: CASNFQGNQPQHF. The CDR3 nucleotides are TGTGCCAGCAATTTTCAGGGCAATCAGCCCCAGCATTTT.

For this clonotype: A read error is possible here, since a much larger clone lies one base away. V is TRBV7-2 and J is TRBJ1-1, with 8 bases that match TRBD1. The CDR3 spans 13 residues. Germline V CDR1 and CDR2: SGHTA, FQGNSA. Trimming at V came to 5 bases and at J to 11 bases, leaving 10 bases not matched to a gene. In DNA form, the CDR3 reads TGTGCCAGCAGCCTCACAGGGGGGAAGACGGCTTTCTTT. Encoded protein: CASSLTGGKTAFF.

This clonotype was detected ten times or more. CDR3 loop: CASSPGTSGELGTGELFF. The DNA of the CDR3 is TGCGCCAGCAGCCCTGGGACTAGCGGGGAATTGGGCACCGGGGAGCTGTTTTTT. The chain links TRBV5-1 to TRBJ2-2, with TRBD2 matching over 13 bases. V shed 4 bases, J shed 4 bases, and the junction held 10 bases outside the gene matches. Germline-derived CDR1 and CDR2 are SGHRS and YFSETQ. The CDR3 sequence is 18 residues long.

There are many counts of this clonotype. The chain recombines TRBV6-5 with TRBJ1-1; D ambiguous. The CDR3 consists of 13 residues. Trimming took 4 bases from V and 4 from J, leaving 10 bases between them. Germline CDR1 MNHEY, CDR2 SVGAGI. CDR3 DNA sequence: TGTGCCAGCAGTTGGGGTGGGCGCACTGAAGCTTTCTTT. Translated, it gives CASSWGGRTEAFF.

At least ten counts were recorded for this clonotype. V and J are TRBV7-9 and TRBJ2-5; D gene ambiguous. Trimming cost V 5 bases and J 0 bases, with 13 bases left between them. Germline V gene lookup returns CDR1 SEHNR and CDR2 FQNEAQ (reference sequence). The length of the CDR3 is 15 residues. CDR3 sequence (DNA): TGTGCCAGCAGCCTTCCTCAGGACCACCAAGAGACCCAGTACTTC. Amino acid sequence: CASSLPQDHQETQYF.

In its sample, this clonotype was seen many times. The chain uses TRBV7-9 and TRBJ1-1; a possible D gene is TRBD1 (6 bases). The CDR3 contains 13 residues. CDR1 is SEHNR, CDR2 FQNEAQ, per germline (reference sequence). The V gene lost 1 base and the J gene lost 8 bases, with 11 bases spanning the gap. The CDR3 here is CASSLVNQGEAFF. As DNA, the CDR3 is TGTGCCAGCAGCTTAGTGAACCAGGGGGAAGCTTTCTTT.

The V gene is TRBV12-3 or TRBV12-4, the J gene TRBJ2-3; D is possibly TRBD2 (6 bases). The CDR3 has 14 residues. V was trimmed by 3 bases and J by 5 bases, leaving 12 bases between them. In nucleotides, the CDR3 is TGTGCCAGCAGTTTGAACGGGAGACAAGATACGCAGTATTTT. Protein sequence: CASSLNGRQDTQYF.

Remarks on this clonotype: It may be a read error: a sequence one base away is much more abundant. J is TRBJ2-1 and V is TRBV29-1; D is possibly TRBD2 (6 bases). The CDR3 runs 15 residues. Germline CDR1 is SQVTM and CDR2 is ANQGSEA. Between the trimmed V and J ends, which lost 7 bases and 7 bases, there was a span of 23 bases. As DNA, the CDR3 is TGCAGCGCGGGGTTGACTAACGGGAGTGGAAATGAGCAGTTCTTC. This translates into CSAGLTNGSGNEQFF.

The sample holds a few counts of this clonotype. One end of the junction does not line up with germline, which may come from a read error. The J gene is TRBJ2-7, the V gene TRBV6-5; D is unresolved. CDR1 is MNHEY and CDR2 is SVGAGI in the germline V gene. This CDR3 contains 11 residues. In nucleotides, the CDR3 is TGTGACAGCACCCAAGGCTCCGAGCAGTACTTC. It codes for CDSTQGSEQYF.

This clonotype was recorded at least ten times. The J gene is TRBJ2-1, the V gene TRBV15, with D possibly matching TRBD2 (7 bases). Per the germline V gene, CDR1 is LNHNV and CDR2 is YYDKDF (reference sequence). The CDR3 has 16 amino acids. Trimming removed 0 bases at V and 4 bases at J, with 13 bases between. CDR3 protein: CATSRDRGAAYNEQFF. The CDR3 nucleotides read TGTGCCACCAGCAGAGATCGGGGGGCGGCGTACAATGAGCAGTTCTTC.

This clonotype came up many times. CDR3 in amino acids: CASSLGEGGLAGNNEQFF. For the CDR3, the DNA is TGCGCCAGCAGCTTGGGGGAAGGGGGACTAGCGGGAAACAATGAGCAGTTCTTC. The rearrangement uses TRBV5-1 and TRBJ2-1; TRBD2 agrees at 13 bases. Germline CDR1 is SGHRS and CDR2 is YFSETQ. This CDR3 spans 18 amino acids. Germline trimming cut 0 bases from V and 5 bases from J; bases unmatched to any gene: 8.